These T cell receptor beta chains were read from a single sample in a study of blood T cell repertoires in COVID-19. Sequenced by immunoSEQ multiplex PCR; TCRdb stores in-frame clones only, minus some. The sample has under 300,000 clones; around three quarters are singletons. Material: peripheral blood. These TCRs come from a woman older than 75 with acute or convalescent COVID-19. The conserved cysteine and the conserved F or W are not part of the CDR3 here. Clone sizes are given selectively: once, few, many, or a class where the clone is expanded.

clone_size cdr3_length v_call cdr3_aa
. 12 TRBV10-2 ASSEQGAPTEAF
. 13 TRBV9 ASSALERAYLEQF
few 14 TRBV7-6 ASSSLAGGPGDTQY
. 14 TRBV19 ASSTLSGFSGNTIY
. 12 TRBV18 ASSPRGPDTEAF
. 12 TRBV2 ASTETRTGYEQY
. 11 TRBV6-2/TRBV6-3 ASSTGTGRGYT
once 11 TRBV3-1/TRBV3-2 ASSQDWAGEQY
. 10 TRBV7-2 ASSHEAREQY
. 17 TRBV11-2 ASSLDLPTSQASTDTQY
. 13 TRBV5-1 ASSGTGTLNEKLF
. 12 TRBV7-2 ASSLGLAPIEQF
. 14 TRBV18 ASSPLAGSSYNEQF
. 13 TRBV7-2 ASSLITTGRTAQY
. 13 TRBV7-9 ASSLNSGVNQPQH
. 13 TRBV19 ASTTGGRWNEKLF
. 9 TRBV3-1/TRBV3-2 ASSQRGDQY
. 12 TRBV5-5 ASSLNRGNYGYT
once 14 TRBV3-1/TRBV3-2 ASSPGLAGAGETQY
. 14 TRBV9 ASSVTSGLTYNEQF
. 9 TRBV28 ASSLGGEQY
. 13 TRBV19 ATTSTGSSGNTIY
. 12 TRBV11-2 ASSFRGGTDTQY
. 14 TRBV29-1 SVPGGRAIYTDTQY
. 13 TRBV19 ASSVGGTGNQPQH
few 13 TRBV6-5 ASSPRGLETGELF
. 13 TRBV4-1 ASSPPGQGSRELF
. 12 TRBV6-5 ASSYQGAGYGYT
. 14 TRBV7-2 ASSLSRASGKETQY
. 9 TRBV2 ASNPGQGWF
. 11 TRBV14 ASSQNEVNEQF
. 12 TRBV7-2 ASSPGQGADTQY
. 12 TRBV6-5 ASKRTGENYGYT